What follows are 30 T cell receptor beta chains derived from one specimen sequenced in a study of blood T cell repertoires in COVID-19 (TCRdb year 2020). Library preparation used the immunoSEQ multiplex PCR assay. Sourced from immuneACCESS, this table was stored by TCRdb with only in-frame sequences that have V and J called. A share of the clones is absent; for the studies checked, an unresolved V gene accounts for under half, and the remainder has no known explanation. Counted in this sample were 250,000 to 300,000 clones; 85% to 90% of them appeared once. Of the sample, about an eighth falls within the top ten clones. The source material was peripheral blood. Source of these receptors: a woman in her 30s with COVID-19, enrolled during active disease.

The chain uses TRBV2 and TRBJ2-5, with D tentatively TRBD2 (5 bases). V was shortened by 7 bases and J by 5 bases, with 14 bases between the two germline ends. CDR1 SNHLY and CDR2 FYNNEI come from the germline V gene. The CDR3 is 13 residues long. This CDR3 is CASTGVPGETQYF. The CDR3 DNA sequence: TGTGCCAGCACCGGGGTCCCCGGGGAGACCCAGTACTTC.

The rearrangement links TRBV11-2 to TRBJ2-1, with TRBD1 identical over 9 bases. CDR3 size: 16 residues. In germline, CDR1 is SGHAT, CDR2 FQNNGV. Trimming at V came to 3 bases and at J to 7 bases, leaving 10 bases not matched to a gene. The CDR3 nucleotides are TGTGCCAGCAGCTTCGAAATGGGGACAGGGACGAATGAGCAGTTCTTC. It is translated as CASSFEMGTGTNEQFF.

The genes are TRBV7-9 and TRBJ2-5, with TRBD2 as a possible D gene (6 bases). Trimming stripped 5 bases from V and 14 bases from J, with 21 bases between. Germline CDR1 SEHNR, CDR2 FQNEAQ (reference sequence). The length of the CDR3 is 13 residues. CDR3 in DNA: TGTGCCAGCAGCCCCATCTCTGGGGGACTCGCCTACTTC. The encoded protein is CASSPISGGLAYF.

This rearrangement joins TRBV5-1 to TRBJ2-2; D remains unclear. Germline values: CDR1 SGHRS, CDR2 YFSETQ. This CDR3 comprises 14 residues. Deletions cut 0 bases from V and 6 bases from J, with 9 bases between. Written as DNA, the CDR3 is TGCGCCAGCAGCTTGGGGGCTTGGTCCGGGGAGCTGTTTTTT. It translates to CASSLGAWSGELFF.

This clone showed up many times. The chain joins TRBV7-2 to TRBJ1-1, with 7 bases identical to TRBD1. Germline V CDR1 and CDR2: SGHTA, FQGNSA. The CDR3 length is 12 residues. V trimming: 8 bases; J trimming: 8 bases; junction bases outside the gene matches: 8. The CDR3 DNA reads TGTGCCAGCCGGCAGGGGGTATCCGAAGCTTTCTTT. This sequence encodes CASRQGVSEAFF.

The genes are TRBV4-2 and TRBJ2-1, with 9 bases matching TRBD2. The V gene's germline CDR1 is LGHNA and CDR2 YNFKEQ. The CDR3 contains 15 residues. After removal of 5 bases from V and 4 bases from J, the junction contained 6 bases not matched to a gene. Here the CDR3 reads CASSERLAVYNEQFF. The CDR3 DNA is TGTGCCAGCAGCGAACGACTAGCGGTATACAATGAGCAGTTCTTC.

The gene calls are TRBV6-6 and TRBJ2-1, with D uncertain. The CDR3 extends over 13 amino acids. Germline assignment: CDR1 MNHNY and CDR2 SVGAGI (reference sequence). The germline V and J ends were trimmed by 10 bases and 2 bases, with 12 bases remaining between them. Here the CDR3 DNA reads TGTGCCACTTTGGGCAGAACCTACAATGAGCAGTTCTTC. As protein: CATLGRTYNEQFF.

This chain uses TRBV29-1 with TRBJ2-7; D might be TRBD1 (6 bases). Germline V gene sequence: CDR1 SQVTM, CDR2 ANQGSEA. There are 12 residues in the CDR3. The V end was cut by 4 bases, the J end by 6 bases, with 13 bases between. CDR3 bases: TGCAGCGTTGGTGTCACCAGGGGCGAGCAGTACTTC. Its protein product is CSVGVTRGEQYF.

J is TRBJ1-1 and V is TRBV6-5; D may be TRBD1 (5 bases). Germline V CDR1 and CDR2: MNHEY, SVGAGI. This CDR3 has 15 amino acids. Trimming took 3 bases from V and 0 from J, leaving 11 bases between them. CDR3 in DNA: TGTGCCAGCAGTTATTCGGCAGGGCTGAACACTGAAGCTTTCTTT. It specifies CASSYSAGLNTEAFF.

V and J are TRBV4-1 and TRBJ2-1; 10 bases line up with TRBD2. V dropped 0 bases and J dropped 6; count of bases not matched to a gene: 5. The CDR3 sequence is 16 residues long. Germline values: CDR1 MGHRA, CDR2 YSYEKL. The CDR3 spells CASSQDRTSGFNEQFF. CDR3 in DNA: TGCGCCAGCAGCCAAGATCGGACTAGCGGTTTCAATGAGCAGTTCTTC.

CDR3: CASSRGAYYEQYF. CDR3 bases: TGTGCCAGCAGCCGGGGGGCCTACTACGAGCAGTACTTC. This chain uses TRBV27 with TRBJ2-7; D may be TRBD2 (7 bases). Germline V gives CDR1 MNHEY, CDR2 SMNVEV (reference sequence). With 6 bases removed from V and 3 bases from J, the gap between germline ends came to 12 bases. This CDR3 is built from 13 residues.

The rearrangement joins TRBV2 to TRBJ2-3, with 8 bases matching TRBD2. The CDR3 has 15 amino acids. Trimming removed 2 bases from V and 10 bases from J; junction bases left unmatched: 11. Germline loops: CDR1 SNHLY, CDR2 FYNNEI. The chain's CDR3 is CASSESGGNRVPQYF. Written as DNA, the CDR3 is TGTGCCAGCAGTGAAAGCGGGGGTAACAGAGTGCCGCAGTATTTT.

CDR3 nucleotides: TGTGCCAGCAGTTACTCGGCAGCAACTAATGAAAAACTGTTTTTT. Translating gives CASSYSAATNEKLFF. This chain links TRBV6-5 with TRBJ1-4; D gene ambiguous. The CDR3 consists of 15 residues. V gave up 0 bases and J gave up 0 bases, with 5 bases separating them. In germline, CDR1 is MNHEY, CDR2 SVGAGI.

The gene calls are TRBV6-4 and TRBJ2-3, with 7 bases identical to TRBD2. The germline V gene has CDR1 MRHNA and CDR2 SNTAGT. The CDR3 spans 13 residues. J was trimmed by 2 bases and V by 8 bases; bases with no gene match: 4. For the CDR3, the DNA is TGTGCCAGCCAAGCGGGGCCCACAGATACGCAGTATTTT. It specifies CASQAGPTDTQYF.

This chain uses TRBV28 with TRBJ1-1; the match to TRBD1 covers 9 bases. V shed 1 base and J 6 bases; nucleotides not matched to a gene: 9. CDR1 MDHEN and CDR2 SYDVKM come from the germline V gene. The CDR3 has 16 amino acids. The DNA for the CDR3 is TGTGCCAGCAGTTTATTCGTGGCGGGACAGGGAGCTGAAGCTTTCTTT. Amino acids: CASSLFVAGQGAEAFF. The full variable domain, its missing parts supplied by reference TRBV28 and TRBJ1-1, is DVKVTQSSRYLVKRTGEKVFLECVQDMDHENMFWYRQDPGLGLRLIYFSYDVKMKEKGDIPEGYSVSREKKERFSLILESASTNQTSMYLCASSLFVAGQGAEAFFGQGTRLTVV.

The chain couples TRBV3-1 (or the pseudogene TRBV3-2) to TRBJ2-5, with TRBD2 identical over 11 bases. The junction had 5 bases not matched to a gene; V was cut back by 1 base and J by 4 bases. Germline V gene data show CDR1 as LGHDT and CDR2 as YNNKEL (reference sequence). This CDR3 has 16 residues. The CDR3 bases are TGTGCCAGCAGCCAAGGAGGGCTAGCGGGGGGAGAGACCCAGTACTTC. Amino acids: CASSQGGLAGGETQYF.

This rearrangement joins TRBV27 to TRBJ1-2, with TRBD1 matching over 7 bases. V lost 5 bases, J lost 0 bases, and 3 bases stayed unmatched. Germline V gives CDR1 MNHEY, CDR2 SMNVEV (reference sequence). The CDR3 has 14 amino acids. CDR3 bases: TGTGCCAGCAGTCGGCAGGGGGCTAACTATGGCTACACCTTC. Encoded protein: CASSRQGANYGYTF.

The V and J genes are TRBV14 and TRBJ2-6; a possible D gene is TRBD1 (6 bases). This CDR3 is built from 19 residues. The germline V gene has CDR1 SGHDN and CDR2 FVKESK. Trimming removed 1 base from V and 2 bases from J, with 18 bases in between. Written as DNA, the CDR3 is TGTGCCAGCAGCCAAGTAGGTGGGGGCGTGGGTCCTGGGGCCAACGTCCTGACTTTC. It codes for CASSQVGGGVGPGANVLTF.

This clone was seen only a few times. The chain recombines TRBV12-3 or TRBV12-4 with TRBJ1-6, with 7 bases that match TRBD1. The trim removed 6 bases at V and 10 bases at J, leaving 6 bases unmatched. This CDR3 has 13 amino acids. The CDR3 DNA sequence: TGTGCCAGCAGACAAGACAGGGAATCACCCCTCCACTTT. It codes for CASRQDRESPLHF.

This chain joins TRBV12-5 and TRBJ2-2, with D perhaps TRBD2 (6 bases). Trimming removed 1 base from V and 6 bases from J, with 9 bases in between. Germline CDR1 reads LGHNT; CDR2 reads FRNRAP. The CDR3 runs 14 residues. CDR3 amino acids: CASGLGLGAGELFF. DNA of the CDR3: TGTGCTAGTGGTTTGGGACTAGGGGCCGGGGAGCTGTTTTTT.

As DNA, the CDR3 is TGTGCCAGCAGCTTATTGACTAGCGCTTATACGCAGTATTTT. Its protein is CASSLLTSAYTQYF. The chain carries TRBV11-2 and TRBJ2-3; 8 bases fit TRBD2. V lost 2 bases, J lost 7 bases, and 5 bases stayed unmatched. CDR3 length equals 14 residues. Looked up from germline, CDR1 is SGHAT and CDR2 is FQNNGV.

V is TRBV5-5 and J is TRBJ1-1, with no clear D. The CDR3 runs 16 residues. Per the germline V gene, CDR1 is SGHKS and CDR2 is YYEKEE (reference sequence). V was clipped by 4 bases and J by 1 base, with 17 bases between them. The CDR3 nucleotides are TGTGCCAGCAGCCCTCATTTGGAGGCCCCGAACACTGAAGCTTTCTTT. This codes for CASSPHLEAPNTEAFF.

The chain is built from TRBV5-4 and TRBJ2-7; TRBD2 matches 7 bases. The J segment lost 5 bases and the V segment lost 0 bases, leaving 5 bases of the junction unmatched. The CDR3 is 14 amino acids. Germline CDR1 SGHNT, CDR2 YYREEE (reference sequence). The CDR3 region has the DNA TGTGCCAGCAGCTTGGAACTAGCGATGGACGAGCAGTACTTC. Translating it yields CASSLELAMDEQYF.

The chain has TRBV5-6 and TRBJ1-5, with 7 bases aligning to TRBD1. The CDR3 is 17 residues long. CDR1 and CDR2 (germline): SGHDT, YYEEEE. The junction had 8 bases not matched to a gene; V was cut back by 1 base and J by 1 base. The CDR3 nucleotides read TGTGCCAGCAGCTTGTACAGGGGAAGGTTAAGCAATCAGCCCCAGCATTTT. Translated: CASSLYRGRLSNQPQHF.

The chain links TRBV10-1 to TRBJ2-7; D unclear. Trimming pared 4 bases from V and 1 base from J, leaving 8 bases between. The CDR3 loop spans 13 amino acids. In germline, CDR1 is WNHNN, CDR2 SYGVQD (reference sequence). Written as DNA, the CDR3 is TGCGCCAGCAGTGTGGCAGTATCCTACGAGCAGTACTTC. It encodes CASSVAVSYEQYF.

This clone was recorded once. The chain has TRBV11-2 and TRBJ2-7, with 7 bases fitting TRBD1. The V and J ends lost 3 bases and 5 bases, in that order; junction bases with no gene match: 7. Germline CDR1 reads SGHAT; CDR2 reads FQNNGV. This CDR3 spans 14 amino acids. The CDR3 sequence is CASSFLPDRDEQYF. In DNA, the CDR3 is TGTGCCAGCAGCTTTCTACCCGACAGGGACGAGCAGTACTTC.

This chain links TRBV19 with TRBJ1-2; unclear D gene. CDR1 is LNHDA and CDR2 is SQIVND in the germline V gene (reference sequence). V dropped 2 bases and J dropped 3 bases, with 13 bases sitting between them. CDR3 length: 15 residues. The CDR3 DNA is TGTGCCAGTAGTATATTGACTCTCGGTGACTATGGCTACACCTTC. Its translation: CASSILTLGDYGYTF.

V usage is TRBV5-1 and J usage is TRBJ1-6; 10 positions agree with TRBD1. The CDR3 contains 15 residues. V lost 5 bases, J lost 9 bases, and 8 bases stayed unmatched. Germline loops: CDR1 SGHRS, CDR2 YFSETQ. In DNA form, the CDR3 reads TGCGCCAGCAGAGATGCGGGACAGGGGTTTTCACCCCTCCACTTT. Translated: CASRDAGQGFSPLHF.

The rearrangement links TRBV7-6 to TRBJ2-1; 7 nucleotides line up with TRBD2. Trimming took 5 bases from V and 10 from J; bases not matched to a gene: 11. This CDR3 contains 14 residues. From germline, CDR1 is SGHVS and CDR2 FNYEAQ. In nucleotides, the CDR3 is TGTGCCAGCAGCCCTCGTGGGGGGGTGGACGAGCAGTTCTTC. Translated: CASSPRGGVDEQFF.

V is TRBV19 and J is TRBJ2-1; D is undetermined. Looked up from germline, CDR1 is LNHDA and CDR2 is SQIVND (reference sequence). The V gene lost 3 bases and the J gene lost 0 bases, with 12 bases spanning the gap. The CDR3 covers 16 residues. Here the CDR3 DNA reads TGTGCCAGTAGTATGGCAGTACAGAGCTCCTACAATGAGCAGTTCTTC. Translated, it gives CASSMAVQSSYNEQFF.